This T cell receptor beta chain was sequenced for a study of cytomegalovirus exposure and HLA in healthy donors. Germline CDR1 reads GTSNPN; CDR2 reads SVGIG (reference sequence). The trim removed 2 bases at V and 11 bases at J, leaving 12 bases unmatched. The CDR3 is 15 residues long. Broader study findings: It was confirmed in vitro that three of the CMV-associated chains were specific for CMV antigens. Among TCR beta chains, those listed as cytomegalovirus-associated numbered over 150. Several of the most significant clusters were apparently associated with common viral pathogens in a later analysis.

Remarks on this clone: Its antigen is unknown.

13 Jbeta primers and 60 Vbeta primers were used for the PCR. Generated by immunoSEQ multiplex PCR, the TCRdb table keeps only in-frame clones and is missing some. The table records fewer than 150,000 clones, around three quarters of them present only once. The TCR comes from a man aged 50-59 years in good health and CMV-seropositive. The specimen was PBMCs. The V gene is TRBV30, the J gene TRBJ2-5; 12 positions match TRBD2. CDR3 in amino acids: CAWSLSLAGGRGQYF. CDR3 DNA sequence: TGTGCCTGGAGTCTTTCACTAGCGGGGGGCCGAGGGCAGTACTTC. Looking up the rest from reference TRBV30 and TRBJ2-5 gives the full variable domain: SQTIHQWPATLVQPVGSPLSLECTVEGTSNPNLYWYRQAAGRGLQLLFYSVGIGQISSEVPQNLSASRPQDRQFILSSKKLLLSDSGFYLCAWSLSLAGGRGQYFGPGTRLLVL.